This TCR beta chain was identified in a study of CD8 T cells in Susac syndrome. Sequencing of TCR beta, carried out with a high-throughput approach, was applied to CD8+ and CD4+ T cells from the blood. The authors negatively isolated CD8+ and CD4+ T cells and FACS-enriched TEMRA cells. Reverse transcription of about 0.5 to 1 ug RNA used random hexamers. The CDR3 of TCR beta was amplified by immunoSEQ multiplex PCR across 54 Vbeta and 13 Jbeta. TCRdb reprocessed the immunoSEQ multiplex PCR reads via MiXCR and lists one record per CDR3 protein. The repertoire holds about 400,000 distinct CDR3 sequences, with approximately 85% as singletons. The CDR3 extends over 16 amino acids. CDR1 MGHRA and CDR2 YSYEKL come from the germline V gene. V was pared by 1 base and J by 3 bases, with 16 bases between.

The chain is built from TRBV4-1 and TRBJ2-7; a possible D gene is TRBD1 (8 bases). Sequenced input: CD8+ T cells from PBMCs. The sequence came from a human donor with multiple sclerosis. DNA for the CDR3: TGCGCCAGCAGCCAAGTCGGACAGGGACTACTCTACGAGCAGTACTTC. Its translation is CASSQVGQGLLYEQYF.